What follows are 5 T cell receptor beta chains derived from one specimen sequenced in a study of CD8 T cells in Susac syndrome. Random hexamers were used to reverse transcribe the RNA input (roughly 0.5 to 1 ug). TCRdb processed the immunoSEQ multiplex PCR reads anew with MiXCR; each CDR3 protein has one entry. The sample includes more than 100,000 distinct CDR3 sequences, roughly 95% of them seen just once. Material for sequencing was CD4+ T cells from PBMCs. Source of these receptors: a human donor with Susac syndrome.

The CDR3 reads CASSPTSSTGELFF. Here the CDR3 DNA reads TGTGCCAGCAGCCCGACGTCAAGCACCGGGGAGCTGTTTTTT. This chain connects TRBV5-4 to TRBJ2-2; D uncertain. The CDR3 covers 14 residues. Trimming took off 4 bases at V and 4 bases at J, with 11 bases between the two ends. Germline V lookup: CDR1 SGHNT, CDR2 YYREEE (reference sequence). Together with reference TRBV5-4 and TRBJ2-2, the CDR3 gives the full variable domain: ETGVTQSPTHLIKTRGQQVTLRCSSQSGHNTVSWYQQALGQGPQFIFQYYREEENGRGNFPPRFSGLQFPNYSSELNVNALELDDSALYLCASSPTSSTGELFFGEGSRLTVL.

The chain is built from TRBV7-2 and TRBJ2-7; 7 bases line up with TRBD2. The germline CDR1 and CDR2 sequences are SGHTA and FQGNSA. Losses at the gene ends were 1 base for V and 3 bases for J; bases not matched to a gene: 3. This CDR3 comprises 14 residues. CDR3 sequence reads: CASSLDPSGYEQYF. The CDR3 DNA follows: TGTGCCAGCAGCTTAGATCCTAGCGGCTACGAGCAGTACTTC.

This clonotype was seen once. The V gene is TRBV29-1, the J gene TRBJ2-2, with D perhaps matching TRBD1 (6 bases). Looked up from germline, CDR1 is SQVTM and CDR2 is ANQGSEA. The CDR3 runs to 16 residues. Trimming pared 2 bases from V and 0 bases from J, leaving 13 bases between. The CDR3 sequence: CSVERFGTPNTGELFF. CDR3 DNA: TGCAGCGTTGAACGTTTTGGGACACCGAACACCGGGGAGCTGTTTTTT.

CDR3 DNA: TGTGCCAGCAGCCAAGTGGCGAACAGAGAAGCTTTCTTT. This translates into CASSQVANREAFF. The chain is built from TRBV3-1 and TRBJ1-1; D is unresolved. Deletions cut 1 base from V and 8 bases from J, with 11 bases between. The CDR3 totals 13 residues. Looked up from germline, CDR1 is LGHDT and CDR2 is YNNKEL (reference sequence).

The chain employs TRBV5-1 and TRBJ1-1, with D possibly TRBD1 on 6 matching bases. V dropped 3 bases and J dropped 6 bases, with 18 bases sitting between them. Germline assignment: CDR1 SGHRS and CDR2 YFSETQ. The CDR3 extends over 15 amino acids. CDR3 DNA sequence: TGCGCCAGCAGCTCCGGGACGACAGGATTCTCTGAAGCTTTCTTT. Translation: CASSSGTTGFSEAFF.